This record concerns one TCR beta chain sequence. Its specificity is not known. Germline V gene sequence: CDR1 SNHLY, CDR2 FYNNEI. This CDR3 region has 19 residues. Trimming left V 4 bases short and J 7 bases short, with 29 bases between. The data originate from a study of vaccination and CD4 T cells after COVID-19. Study overall: Post-COVID samples had a sampling time that fell a median approximately 93 days after diagnosis (range 35 to 161).

Sequence data for DNA of cultured CD4+ T cells were generated by the Oncomine TCR Beta short-read assay. Once CD4+ T cells had been cultured, genomic DNA was extracted from them. TCRdb fed the PCR reads into MiXCR, producing one record per CDR3 protein. The data show 3,200 or so distinct CDR3 sequences, around 80% seen once. Treatment: approximately nine-day PBMC culture with coronavirus spike peptide pools or control peptides (ViraFEST assay). Positive SARS-CoV-2 PCR tests in convalescent patients dated from March to December 2020, pre-Alpha, Beta and Delta. Sequenced sample: CD4+ T cells from blood, cultured in vitro. The clonotype comes from a human donor who had recovered from COVID-19. V is TRBV2 and J is TRBJ1-5; tentative D call: TRBD1 (6 bases). The CDR3 loop is CASSVGVGGTGAYQQPQHF. The CDR3 DNA follows: TGTGCCAGCAGTGTCGGTGTAGGAGGGACGGGGGCTTATCAGCAGCCCCAGCATTTT.